This T cell receptor (beta chain) was recorded in a study of vaccination and CD4 T cells after COVID-19. Per germline, CDR1 SGHRS and CDR2 YFSETQ. The length of the CDR3 is 16 residues. Unmatched junction bases numbered 10, after V lost 6 bases and J lost 1 base. Treatment given: roughly 11-day PBMC culture with coronavirus spike peptide pools or control peptides (ViraFEST assay). The Oncomine TCR Beta short-read assay was applied to DNA of cultured CD4+ T cells. TCRdb fed the PCR reads into MiXCR, producing one record per CDR3 protein. The top ten hold 20% to 30% of the sample, which has some 3,500 distinct CDR3 sequences, 38% seen once. Comments on this clonotype: Its antigen is currently unknown.

The sample consisted of CD4+ T cells from blood, cultured in vitro. This TCR was sampled from a human donor who had recovered from COVID-19. The gene calls are TRBV5-1 and TRBJ2-7; 10 nucleotides line up with TRBD1. Written as DNA, the CDR3 is TGCGCCAGCACGCCCCGAGGGACAGGGGTTTCCTACGAGCAGTACTTC. This encodes CASTPRGTGVSYEQYF.